A selection of T cell receptor beta chains follows, all from one sample in a study of post-analysis software for immune sequencing data. Each CDR3 protein gets one entry after TCRdb re-called the PCR reads with MiXCR. The sample has some 890,000 distinct CDR3 sequences, roughly 50% seen once. Sequencing was carried out using blood. The origin of the receptors is a girl aged 5 to 17 with multiple sclerosis. CDR3s leave out the opening cysteine and the closing phenylalanine or tryptophan. Only part of the rows carry a size: once, few, many, or a class if the clone is expanded.

j_call | clone_size | v_call | cdr3_aa
TRBJ1-2 | - | TRBV12-3/TRBV12-4 | ASAIGTGSMSYGYT
TRBJ2-7 | - | TRBV6-5 | ASSYHLGFGNEQY
TRBJ2-5 | - | TRBV28 | ASSFTGGKKTQY
TRBJ2-1 | - | TRBV5-1 | ASSSFLGWEQF
TRBJ2-1 | few | TRBV5-1 | ASSPSGTSGSNEQF
TRBJ1-1 | - | TRBV7-6 | ASSFSQERGDTEAF
TRBJ2-1 | few | TRBV25-1 | ASSHRGRPGTSGRSSYNEQF
TRBJ2-7 | - | TRBV5-1 | ASLSDTYVQY
TRBJ1-1 | - | TRBV5-1 | ASRFSGEANTEAF
TRBJ1-2 | - | TRBV20-1 | SARVRLTNTQGYT
TRBJ2-1 | - | TRBV5-1 | ASSGTDRGNEQF
TRBJ2-7 | - | TRBV6-5 | ASSYGRGPYEQY
TRBJ1-5 | - | TRBV4-1 | ASSQGDRRRNQPQH
TRBJ1-2 | few | TRBV12-3/TRBV12-4 | ASTTTGYGYT
TRBJ1-4 | - | TRBV24-1 | IRARTNEKLF
TRBJ2-7 | - | TRBV5-1 | ASSARGLEYEQY
TRBJ2-1 | - | TRBV6-1 | ASSEASGYNEQF
TRBJ1-1 | - | TRBV10-2 | ASRNGQGEAF
TRBJ2-1 | few | TRBV7-3 | ASRGQDHEQF
TRBJ2-1 | - | TRBV2 | ASIPARLGNEQF
TRBJ2-7 | few | TRBV20-1 | STLGGAVSSYEQY
TRBJ2-7 | - | TRBV7-9 | ASSLEFAGTASYEQY
TRBJ1-5 | - | TRBV12-3/TRBV12-4 | ASSPGRGRGQPQH
TRBJ1-1 | few | TRBV29-1 | SVGGGRRNTEAF
TRBJ2-1 | - | TRBV20-1 | SAHDASNEQF
TRBJ2-5 | - | TRBV5-6 | ASSLGLAGAETQY
TRBJ2-7 | - | TRBV20-1 | SARDWTPGLAGNSYEQY
TRBJ2-6 | - | TRBV6-5 | ASSTGQAGANVLT
TRBJ2-7 | - | TRBV9 | ASSVESEQY
TRBJ2-1 | few | TRBV2 | ASSEVAVVKF
TRBJ2-5 | few | TRBV20-1 | SARDRAQGAFQETQY
TRBJ2-2 | - | TRBV6-5 | ASSRPGQAGELF
TRBJ2-5 | few | TRBV24-1 | ATGTEETQY
TRBJ2-7 | once | TRBV2 | ASLQGTLSYEQY
TRBJ2-1 | - | TRBV29-1 | SVRAGTSEYNEQF
TRBJ2-7 | - | TRBV6-5 | ASSYVTRTSGNSYEQY
TRBJ1-2 | - | TRBV20-1 | SARDLPLSGEGLYGYT
TRBJ1-2 | few | TRBV5-1 | ASSGQGPGYT
TRBJ2-1 | - | TRBV5-6 | ASSLTTGGAGLSSYNEQF
TRBJ2-6 | few | TRBV27 | ATLAAGANVLT
TRBJ2-3 | - | TRBV5-1 | ASLGVTTDTQY
TRBJ2-7 | few | TRBV10-3 | AISEGRSSYEQY
TRBJ2-5 | - | TRBV29-1 | SVARTSGSETQY
TRBJ1-2 | - | TRBV5-1 | ASSLGDRANYGYT
TRBJ2-3 | - | TRBV9 | ASSVGARWQDTQY
TRBJ2-5 | few | TRBV5-5 | ASSLRGAAQETQY
TRBJ2-3 | - | TRBV25-1 | ASSDQRLADTDTQY
TRBJ1-1 | - | TRBV27 | ASSRRTQGTEAF
TRBJ2-1 | - | TRBV2 | AITAGGSYDEQF
TRBJ2-1 | few | TRBV4-2 | ANSQGTSGGPSRPNEQF
TRBJ2-3 | - | TRBV7-9 | ASSLVGDHTDTQY
TRBJ2-3 | - | TRBV5-1 | ASSLVAGDTQY
TRBJ2-7 | few | TRBV29-1 | SVAFPGVSYEQY
TRBJ1-6 | - | TRBV12-3/TRBV12-4 | AIGDGQLGVGNSPLH